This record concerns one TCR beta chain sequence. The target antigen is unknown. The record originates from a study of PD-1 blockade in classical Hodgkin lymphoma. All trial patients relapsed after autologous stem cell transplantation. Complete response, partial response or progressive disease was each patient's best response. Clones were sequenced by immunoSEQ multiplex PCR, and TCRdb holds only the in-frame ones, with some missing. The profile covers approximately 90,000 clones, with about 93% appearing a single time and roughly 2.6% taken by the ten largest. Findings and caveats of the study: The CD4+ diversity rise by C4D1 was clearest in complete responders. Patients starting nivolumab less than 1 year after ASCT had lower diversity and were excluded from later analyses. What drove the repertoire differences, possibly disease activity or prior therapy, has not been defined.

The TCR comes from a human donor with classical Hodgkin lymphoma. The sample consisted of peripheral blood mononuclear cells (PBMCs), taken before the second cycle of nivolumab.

CDR3 in amino acids: CACIKETQYF. Written as DNA, the CDR3 is TGTGCCTGTATAAAAGAGACCCAGTACTTC. The chain employs TRBV30 and TRBJ2-5; D uncertain. Germline V gene data show CDR1 as GTSNPN and CDR2 as SVGIG (reference sequence). The germline V and J ends were trimmed by 6 bases and 3 bases, with 5 bases remaining between them. CDR3 size: 10 residues. The variable domain in full, with the rest retrieved from reference TRBV30 and TRBJ2-5, is SQTIHQWPATLVQPVGSPLSLECTVEGTSNPNLYWYRQAAGRGLQLLFYSVGIGQISSEVPQNLSASRPQDRQFILSSKKLLLSDSGFYLCACIKETQYFGPGTRLLVL.